The subject of this entry is one TCR beta chain. Its target is not known. This CDR3 comprises 15 residues. V shed 1 base, J shed 1 base, and the junction held 5 bases outside the gene matches. Per the germline V gene, CDR1 is DFQATT and CDR2 is SNEGSKA (reference sequence). The data derive from a study of T cells after yellow fever vaccination. Study context: Libraries from low-cell-number fractions were prepared with the SMART-Seq v4 Ultra Low Input RNA kit. General observations from the study: The booster response re-showed most primary clones: approximately 95% CD4, around 85% CD8.

Template switching by 5'RACE produced TCR cDNA, adding a universal primer site and UMIs. TCRdb independently ran MiXCR on the 5' RACE reads; one entry per CDR3 protein. Seen here are approximately 580,000 distinct CDR3 sequences, less than 20% observed once, and the top ten hold 15% to 20%. Sequenced here: PBMCs, sampled 5 days after the first yellow fever vaccination. The genes are TRBV20-1 and TRBJ2-3; the match to TRBD2 covers 7 bases. This sequence was found in a man aged 18-30 years who received the YFV17D yellow fever vaccine. The CDR3: CSARGERGRTDTQYF. CDR3 nucleotide sequence: TGCAGTGCTAGAGGGGAGCGGGGACGCACAGATACGCAGTATTTT.